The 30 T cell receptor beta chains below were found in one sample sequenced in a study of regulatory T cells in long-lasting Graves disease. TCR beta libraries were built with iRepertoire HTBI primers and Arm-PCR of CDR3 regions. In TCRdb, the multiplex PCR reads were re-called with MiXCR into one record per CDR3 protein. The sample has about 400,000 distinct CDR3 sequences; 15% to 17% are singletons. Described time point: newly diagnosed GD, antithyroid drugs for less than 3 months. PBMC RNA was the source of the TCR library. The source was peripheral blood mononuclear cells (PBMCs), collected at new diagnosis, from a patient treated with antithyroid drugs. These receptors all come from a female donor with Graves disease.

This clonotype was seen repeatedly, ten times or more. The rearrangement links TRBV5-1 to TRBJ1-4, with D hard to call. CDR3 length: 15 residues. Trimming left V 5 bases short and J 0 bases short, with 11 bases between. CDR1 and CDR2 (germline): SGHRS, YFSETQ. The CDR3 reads CASSETGATNEKLFF. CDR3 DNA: TGCGCCAGCAGTGAGACGGGAGCAACTAATGAAAAACTGTTTTTT.

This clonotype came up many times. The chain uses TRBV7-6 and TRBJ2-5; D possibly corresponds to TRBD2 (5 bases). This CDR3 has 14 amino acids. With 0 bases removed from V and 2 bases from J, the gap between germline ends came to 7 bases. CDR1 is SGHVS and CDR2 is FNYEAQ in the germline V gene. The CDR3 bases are TGTGCCAGCAGCTTAGCCCCGGGACAAGAGACCCAGTACTTC. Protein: CASSLAPGQETQYF. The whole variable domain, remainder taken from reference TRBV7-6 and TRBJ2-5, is GAGVSQSPRYKVTKRGQDVALRCDPISGHVSLYWYRQALGQGPEFLTYFNYEAQQDKSGLPNDRFSAERPEGSISTLTIQRTEQRDSAMYRCASSLAPGQETQYFGPGTRLLVL.

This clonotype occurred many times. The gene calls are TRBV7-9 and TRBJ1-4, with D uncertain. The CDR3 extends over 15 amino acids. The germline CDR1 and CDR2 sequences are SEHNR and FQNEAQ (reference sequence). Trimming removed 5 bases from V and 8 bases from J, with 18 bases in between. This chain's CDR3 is CASSPHSPAGEKLFF. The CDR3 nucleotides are TGTGCCAGCAGCCCGCACTCCCCGGCGGGAGAAAAACTGTTTTTT.

This chain's CDR3 is CASSEFGQGPSEAFF. Written as DNA, the CDR3 is TGTGCCAGCAGTGAGTTCGGACAGGGGCCCTCAGAAGCTTTCTTT. The rearrangement joins TRBV6-1 to TRBJ1-1; 9 nucleotides line up with TRBD1. V lost 3 bases to trimming and J lost 8 bases; unmatched junction nucleotides: 10. CDR1 and CDR2 (germline): MNHNS, SASEGT. The length of the CDR3 is 15 residues.

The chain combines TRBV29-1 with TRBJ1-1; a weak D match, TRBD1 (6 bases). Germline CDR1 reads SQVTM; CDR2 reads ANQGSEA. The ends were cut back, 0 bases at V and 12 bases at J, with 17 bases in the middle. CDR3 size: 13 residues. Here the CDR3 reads CSVEESQGRVTFF. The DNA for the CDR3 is TGCAGCGTTGAAGAGTCCCAGGGGAGGGTGACTTTCTTT.

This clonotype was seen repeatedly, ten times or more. CDR3 region: CASSFGGLAGRATDTQYF. The DNA for the CDR3 is TGTGCCAGCAGTTTTGGAGGACTAGCGGGAAGGGCCACAGATACGCAGTATTTT. V gene TRBV12-3 or TRBV12-4 combines with J gene TRBJ2-3; 12 bases match TRBD2. CDR3 length: 18 amino acids. V shed 3 bases and J 2 bases; nucleotides not matched to a gene: 9.

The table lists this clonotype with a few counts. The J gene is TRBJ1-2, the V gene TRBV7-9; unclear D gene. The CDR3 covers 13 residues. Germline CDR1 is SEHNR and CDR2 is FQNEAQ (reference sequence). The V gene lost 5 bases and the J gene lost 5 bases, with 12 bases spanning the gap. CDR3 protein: CASSLLSGYGYTF. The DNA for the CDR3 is TGTGCCAGCAGCCTGTTATCTGGGTATGGCTACACCTTC. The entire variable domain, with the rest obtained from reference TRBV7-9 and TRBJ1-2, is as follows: DTGVSQNPRHKITKRGQNVTFRCDPISEHNRLYWYRQTLGQGPEFLTYFQNEAQLEKSRLLSDRFSAERPKGSFSTLEIQRTEQGDSAMYLCASSLLSGYGYTFGSGTRLTVV.

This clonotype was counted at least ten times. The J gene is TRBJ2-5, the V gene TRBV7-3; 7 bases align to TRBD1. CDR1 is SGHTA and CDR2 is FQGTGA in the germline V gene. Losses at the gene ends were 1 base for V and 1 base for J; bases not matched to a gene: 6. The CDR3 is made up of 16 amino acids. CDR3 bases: TGTGCCAGCAGCTTAATCGGGGACAGCCTCCAAGAGACCCAGTACTTC. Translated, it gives CASSLIGDSLQETQYF.

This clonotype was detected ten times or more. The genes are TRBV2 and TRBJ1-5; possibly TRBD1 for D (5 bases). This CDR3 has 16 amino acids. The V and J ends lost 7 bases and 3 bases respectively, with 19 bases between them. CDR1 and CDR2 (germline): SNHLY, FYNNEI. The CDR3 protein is CASTWDSGTDNQPQHF. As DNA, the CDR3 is TGTGCCAGCACCTGGGATTCAGGGACGGACAATCAGCCCCAGCATTTT.

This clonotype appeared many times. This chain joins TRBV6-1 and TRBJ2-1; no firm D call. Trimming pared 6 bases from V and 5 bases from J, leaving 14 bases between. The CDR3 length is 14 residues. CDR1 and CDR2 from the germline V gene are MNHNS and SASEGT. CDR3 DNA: TGTGCCAGCAGACCGGGCCCCGGAGACAATGAGCAGTTCTTC. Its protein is CASRPGPGDNEQFF.

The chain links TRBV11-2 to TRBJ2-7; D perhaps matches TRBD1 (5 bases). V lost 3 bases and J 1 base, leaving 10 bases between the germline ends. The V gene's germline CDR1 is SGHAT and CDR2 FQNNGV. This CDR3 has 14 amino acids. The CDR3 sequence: CASSFQDKSYEQYF. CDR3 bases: TGTGCCAGCAGCTTCCAGGACAAATCCTACGAGCAGTACTTC.

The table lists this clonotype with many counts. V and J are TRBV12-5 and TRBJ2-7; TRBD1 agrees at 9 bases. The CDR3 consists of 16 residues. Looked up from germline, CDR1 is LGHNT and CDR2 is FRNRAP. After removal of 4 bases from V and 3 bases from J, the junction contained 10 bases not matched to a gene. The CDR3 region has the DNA TGTGCTAGTGGTTCCACCGGGACAGGGAGAATCTACGAGCAGTACTTC. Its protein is CASGSTGTGRIYEQYF.

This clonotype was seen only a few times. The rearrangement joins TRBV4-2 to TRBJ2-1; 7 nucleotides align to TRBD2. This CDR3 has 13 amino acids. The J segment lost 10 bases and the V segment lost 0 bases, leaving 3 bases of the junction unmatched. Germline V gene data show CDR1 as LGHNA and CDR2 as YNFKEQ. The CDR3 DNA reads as TGTGCCAGCAGCCAAGACCAGCGGGGCGAGCAGTTCTTC. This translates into CASSQDQRGEQFF.

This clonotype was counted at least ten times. Here the CDR3 reads CASSQVPWDTNTEAFF. The CDR3 DNA is TGTGCCAGCAGCCAAGTCCCCTGGGACACCAACACTGAAGCTTTCTTT. This chain joins TRBV4-2 and TRBJ1-1; a possible D gene is TRBD1 (6 bases). Germline loops: CDR1 LGHNA, CDR2 YNFKEQ. CDR3 length equals 16 residues. V lost 1 base and J 2 bases, leaving 14 bases between the germline ends.

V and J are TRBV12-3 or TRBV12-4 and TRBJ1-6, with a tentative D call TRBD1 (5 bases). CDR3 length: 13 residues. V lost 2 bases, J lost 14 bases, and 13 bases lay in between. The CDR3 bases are TGTGCCAGCAGTTTATGGGACGAAAGGTCCCTCCACTTT. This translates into CASSLWDERSLHF.

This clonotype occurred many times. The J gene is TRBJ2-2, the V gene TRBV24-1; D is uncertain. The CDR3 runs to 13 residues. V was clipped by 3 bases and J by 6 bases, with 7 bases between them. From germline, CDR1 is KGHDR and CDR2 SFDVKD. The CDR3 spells CATSDQSSGELFF. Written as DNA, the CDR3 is TGTGCCACCAGTGATCAATCATCCGGGGAGCTGTTTTTT.

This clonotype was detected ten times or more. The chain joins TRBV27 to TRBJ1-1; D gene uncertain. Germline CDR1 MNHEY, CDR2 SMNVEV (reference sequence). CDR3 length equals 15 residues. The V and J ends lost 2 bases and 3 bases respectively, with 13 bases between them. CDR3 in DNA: TGTGCCAGCAGTTTAAAAATAGGCGGTCACACTGAAGCTTTCTTT. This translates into CASSLKIGGHTEAFF.

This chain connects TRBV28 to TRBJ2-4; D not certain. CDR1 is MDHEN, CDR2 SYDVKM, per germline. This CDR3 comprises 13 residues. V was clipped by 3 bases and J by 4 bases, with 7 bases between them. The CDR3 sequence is CASSFKWKNIQYF. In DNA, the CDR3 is TGTGCCAGCAGTTTCAAGTGGAAAAACATTCAGTACTTC.

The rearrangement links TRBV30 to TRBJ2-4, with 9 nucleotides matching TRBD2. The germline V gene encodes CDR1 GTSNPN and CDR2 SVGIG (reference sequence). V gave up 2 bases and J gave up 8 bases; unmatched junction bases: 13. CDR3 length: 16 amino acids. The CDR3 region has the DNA TGTGCCTGGAGTAGGGTAGCGGGAGTTCTCGTGGACATTCAGTACTTC. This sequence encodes CAWSRVAGVLVDIQYF.

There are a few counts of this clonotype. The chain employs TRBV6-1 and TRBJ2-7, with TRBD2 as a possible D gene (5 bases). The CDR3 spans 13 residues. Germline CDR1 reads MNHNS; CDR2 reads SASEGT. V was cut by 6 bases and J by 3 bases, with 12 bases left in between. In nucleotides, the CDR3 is TGTGCCAGCAGCTTAAAGCGGAGCTACGAGCAGTACTTC. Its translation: CASSLKRSYEQYF.

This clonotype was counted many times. CDR3 sequence: CASSPTSGGYSYEQYF. In DNA, the CDR3 is TGTGCCAGCAGCCCGACTAGCGGGGGGTATTCCTACGAGCAGTACTTC. The J gene is TRBJ2-7, the V gene TRBV11-2; 13 bases align to TRBD2. This CDR3 comprises 16 residues. Germline V gives CDR1 SGHAT, CDR2 FQNNGV. V shed 5 bases, J shed 1 base, and the junction held 5 bases outside the gene matches.

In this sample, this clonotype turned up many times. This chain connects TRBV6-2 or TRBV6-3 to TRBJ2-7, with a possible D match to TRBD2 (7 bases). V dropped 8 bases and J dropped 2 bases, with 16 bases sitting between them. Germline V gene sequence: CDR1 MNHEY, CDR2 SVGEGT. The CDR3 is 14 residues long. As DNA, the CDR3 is TGTGCCAGCCTAACCGCGGGGGCGACCTACGAGCAGTACTTC. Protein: CASLTAGATYEQYF.

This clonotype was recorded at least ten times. The CDR3 sequence: CSPNYGYTF. The CDR3 bases are TGCAGTCCTAACTATGGCTACACCTTC. This chain joins TRBV20-1 and TRBJ1-2; D is undetermined. V lost 8 bases and J lost 0, with 1 base in between. Germline loops: CDR1 DFQATT, CDR2 SNEGSKA (reference sequence). This CDR3 is 9 amino acids long.

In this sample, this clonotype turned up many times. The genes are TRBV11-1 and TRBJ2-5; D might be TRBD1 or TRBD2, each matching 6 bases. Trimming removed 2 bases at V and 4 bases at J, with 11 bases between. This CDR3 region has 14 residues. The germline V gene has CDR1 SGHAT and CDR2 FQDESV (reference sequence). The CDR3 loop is CASSLQGTRETQYF. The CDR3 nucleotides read TGTGCCAGCAGCTTACAGGGGACTCGAGAGACCCAGTACTTC.

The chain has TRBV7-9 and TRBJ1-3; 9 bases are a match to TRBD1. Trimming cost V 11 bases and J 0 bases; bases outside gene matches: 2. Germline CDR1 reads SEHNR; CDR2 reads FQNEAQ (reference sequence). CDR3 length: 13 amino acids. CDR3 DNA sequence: TGTGCCGGGACAGGGAGCTCTGGAAACACCATATATTTT. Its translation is CAGTGSSGNTIYF.

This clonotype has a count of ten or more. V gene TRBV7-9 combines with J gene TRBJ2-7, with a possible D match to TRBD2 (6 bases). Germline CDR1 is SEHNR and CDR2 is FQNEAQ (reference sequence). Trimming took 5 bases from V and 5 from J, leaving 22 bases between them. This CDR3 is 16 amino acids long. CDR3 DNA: TGTGCCAGCAGCGCCCCTTGGGGGGAGGACAACCACGAGCAGTACTTC. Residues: CASSAPWGEDNHEQYF.

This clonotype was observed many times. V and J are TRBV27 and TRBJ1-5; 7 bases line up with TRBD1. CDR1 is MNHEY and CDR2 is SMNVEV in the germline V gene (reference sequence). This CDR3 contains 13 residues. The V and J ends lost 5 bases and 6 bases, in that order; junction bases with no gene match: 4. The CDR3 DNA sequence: TGTGCCAGCAGTCCGACAGGGCGTCAGCCCCAGCATTTT. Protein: CASSPTGRQPQHF.

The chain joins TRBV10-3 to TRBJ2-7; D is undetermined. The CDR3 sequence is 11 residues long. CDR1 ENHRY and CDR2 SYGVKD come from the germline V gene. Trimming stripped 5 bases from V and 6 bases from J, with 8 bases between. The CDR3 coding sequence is TGTGCCATCAGTTCGGACGTCGAGCAGTACTTC. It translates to CAISSDVEQYF.

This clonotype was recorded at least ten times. In DNA form, the CDR3 reads TGTGCCAGCAGCTCCGTTGGCGAGGGAGCTTTCTTT. Its translation is CASSSVGEGAFF. The genes are TRBV7-9 and TRBJ1-1; D is unclear. The ends were cut back, 4 bases at V and 10 bases at J, with 13 bases in the middle. CDR3 length: 12 amino acids. Per the germline V gene, CDR1 is SEHNR and CDR2 is FQNEAQ (reference sequence). The complete variable domain, with remaining parts taken from reference TRBV7-9 and TRBJ1-1, reads DTGVSQNPRHKITKRGQNVTFRCDPISEHNRLYWYRQTLGQGPEFLTYFQNEAQLEKSRLLSDRFSAERPKGSFSTLEIQRTEQGDSAMYLCASSSVGEGAFFGQGTRLTVV.

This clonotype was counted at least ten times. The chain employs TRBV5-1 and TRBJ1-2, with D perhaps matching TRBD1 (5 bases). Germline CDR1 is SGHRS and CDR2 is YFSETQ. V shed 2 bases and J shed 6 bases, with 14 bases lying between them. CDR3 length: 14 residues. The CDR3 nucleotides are TGCGCCAGCAGCTTTTACGGGGCTCTGGATGGCTACACCTTC. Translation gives CASSFYGALDGYTF. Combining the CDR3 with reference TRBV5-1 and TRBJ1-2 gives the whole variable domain KAGVTQTPRYLIKTRGQQVTLSCSPISGHRSVSWYQQTPGQGLQFLFEYFSETQRNKGNFPGRFSGRQFSNSRSEMNVSTLELGDSALYLCASSFYGALDGYTFGSGTRLTVV.